The 27 T cell receptor beta chains below all came from one sample that was sequenced in a study of regulatory T cells in long-lasting Graves disease. Sample time point: newly diagnosed GD, antithyroid drugs for less than 3 months. Isolated PBMC RNA provided the starting material for the TCR library. Building of the TCR beta libraries involved iRepertoire HTBI primers and Arm-PCR of CDR3 regions. Using its own MiXCR run on the multiplex PCR reads, TCRdb lists one record per CDR3 protein. The top ten clones hold roughly 13% of a sample with under 300,000 distinct CDR3 sequences, roughly a fifth of them seen once. The material was peripheral blood mononuclear cells (PBMCs), obtained at new diagnosis, from a patient treated with antithyroid drugs. The receptor source for this set is a female donor with Graves disease.

This clonotype was counted only a few times. This chain connects TRBV4-3 to TRBJ1-4; perhaps TRBD1 as D (5 bases). This CDR3 spans 15 amino acids. V was shortened by 0 bases and J by 8 bases, with 13 bases between the two germline ends. The germline V gene encodes CDR1 LGHNA and CDR2 YSLEER. The CDR3 region has the DNA TGCGCCAGCAGCCAAGATTGGGGGACCGGCGAAAAACTGTTTTTT. Its protein is CASSQDWGTGEKLFF.

As for this clonotype: This is likely an artifact of a read error, given a far larger clone one base away. V is TRBV3-2 and J is TRBJ1-2. TRBV3-2 is listed as a pseudogene. The CDR3 extends over 14 amino acids. The CDR3 region is CASRSALQNYGYTF. The CDR3 region has the DNA TGTGCCAGCAGGTCCGCACTCCAGAACTATGGCTACACCTTC.

This clonotype was seen many times. V and J are TRBV28 and TRBJ2-1; 9 bases agree with TRBD1. The CDR3 has 15 amino acids. Trimming at V came to 4 bases and at J to 7 bases, leaving 8 bases not matched to a gene. Looked up from germline, CDR1 is MDHEN and CDR2 is SYDVKM. The chain's CDR3 is CASSYPGTGRNEQFF. CDR3 in DNA: TGTGCCAGCAGTTACCCCGGGACAGGGCGGAATGAGCAGTTCTTC.

Ten or more counts support this clonotype. DNA for the CDR3: TGTGCCAGCAGTTTAAATAGGGGTGGGATACAAGAGACCCAGTACTTC. It yields the protein CASSLNRGGIQETQYF. This chain uses TRBV28 with TRBJ2-5; a weak D match, TRBD1 (5 bases). The germline CDR1 and CDR2 sequences are MDHEN and SYDVKM. The V end was cut by 2 bases, the J end by 2 bases, with 15 bases between. The CDR3 extends over 16 amino acids.

This clonotype has ten or more counts. V is TRBV5-6 and J is TRBJ2-1; TRBD2 agrees at 7 bases. Trimming cost V 5 bases and J 5 bases; bases outside gene matches: 7. CDR1 SGHDT and CDR2 YYEEEE come from the germline V gene. This CDR3 is 14 amino acids long. The CDR3 DNA follows: TGTGCCAGCAGATTTGGACTAGAAAACAATGAGCAGTTCTTC. Translating it yields CASRFGLENNEQFF. The full variable domain, its missing parts supplied by reference TRBV5-6 and TRBJ2-1, is DAGVTQSPTHLIKTRGQQVTLRCSPKSGHDTVSWYQQALGQGPQFIFQYYEEEERQRGNFPDRFSGHQFPNYSSELNVNALLLGDSALYLCASRFGLENNEQFFGPGTRLTVL.

Notes on this clonotype: With only one base between it and a far larger clone, this is likely a read error. The V and J genes are TRBV20-1 and TRBJ2-1; D gene ambiguous. V lost 0 bases and J 13 bases, leaving 19 bases between the germline ends. CDR3 length: 14 amino acids. Germline V gives CDR1 DFQATT, CDR2 SNEGSKA (reference sequence). The CDR3 is CSARDGRVAETQFF. CDR3 sequence (DNA): TGCAGTGCTAGAGACGGCAGAGTGGCAGAGACCCAGTTCTTC.

This clonotype was counted many times. This rearrangement joins TRBV28 to TRBJ1-1, with TRBD1 as a possible D gene (6 bases). Trimming removed 4 bases from V and 11 bases from J, with 20 bases in between. From germline, CDR1 is MDHEN and CDR2 SYDVKM. The CDR3 contains 14 residues. This chain's CDR3 is CASSSTQGTQPAFF. The CDR3 region has the DNA TGTGCCAGCAGTTCCACACAGGGTACCCAGCCCGCTTTCTTT.

The table lists this clonotype with many counts. V usage is TRBV5-1 and J usage is TRBJ2-3; TRBD2 matches at 9 bases. V shed 0 bases and J 5 bases; nucleotides not matched to a gene: 7. The germline V gene encodes CDR1 SGHRS and CDR2 YFSETQ. The CDR3 extends over 16 amino acids. The CDR3 loop is CASSLALAGRGDTQYF. CDR3 in DNA: TGCGCCAGCAGCTTGGCGCTAGCGGGGCGGGGAGATACGCAGTATTTT.

This clonotype was picked up many times. This chain uses TRBV7-2 with TRBJ2-2; D ambiguous. The CDR3 is made up of 12 amino acids. Germline CDR1 is SGHTA and CDR2 is FQGNSA. Trimming shortened V by 0 bases and J by 7 bases, and 3 bases separated the two germline ends. CDR3 nucleotide sequence: TGTGCCAGCAGCTTAGCGCTCGGGGAGCTGTTTTTT. Its protein product is CASSLALGELFF. The whole variable domain, remainder taken from reference TRBV7-2 and TRBJ2-2, is GAGVSQSPSNKVTEKGKDVELRCDPISGHTALYWYRQSLGQGLEFLIYFQGNSAPDKSGLPSDRFSAERTGGSVSTLTIQRTQQEDSAVYLCASSLALGELFFGEGSRLTVL.

This clonotype was found many times. The junction does not match germline at one end; this may be a read error. This chain connects TRBV4-1 to TRBJ2-7; tentative D call: TRBD1 (6 bases). Germline CDR1 MGHRA, CDR2 YSYEKL. The CDR3 contains 16 residues. The CDR3 bases are TGCGCCAGCAGGCAAGTAATTGGGGGCACCTCCTACGAGCAGTACTTC. Residues: CASRQVIGGTSYEQYF.

This clonotype was detected a few times. One base away lies a much larger clone, so this may be a sequencing read error. The rearrangement links TRBV7-8 to TRBJ2-5; 10 bases agree with TRBD1. The CDR3 is 15 amino acids. J was trimmed by 4 bases and V by 4 bases; bases with no gene match: 6. Germline CDR1 is SGHVS and CDR2 is FQNEAQ. The CDR3 here is CASSWGQGIPETQYF. For the CDR3, the DNA is TGTGCCAGCAGCTGGGGACAGGGGATTCCAGAGACCCAGTACTTC.

The genes are TRBV7-2 and TRBJ2-4; 11 positions match TRBD2. The J call is uncertain, as TRBJ2-3 better fits the DNA end. Germline V CDR1 and CDR2: SGHTA, FQGNSA. The CDR3 covers 16 residues. CDR3 sequence: CASSLGGLAVTDTQYF. The CDR3 DNA sequence: TGTGCCAGCAGCTTAGGGGGACTAGCGGTCACAGATACGCAGTATTTT.

This clonotype was found many times. The chain couples TRBV5-5 to TRBJ2-1; D ambiguous. This CDR3 contains 13 residues. Trimming shortened V by 0 bases and J by 6 bases, and 7 bases separated the two germline ends. Germline values: CDR1 SGHKS, CDR2 YYEKEE (reference sequence). The CDR3 sequence: CASSLAGFNEQFF. Here the CDR3 DNA reads TGTGCCAGCAGCTTGGCCGGGTTCAATGAGCAGTTCTTC.

Many counts were recorded for this clonotype. The rearrangement joins TRBV20-1 to TRBJ2-1, with 8 bases fitting TRBD2. Losses at the gene ends were 0 bases for V and 10 bases for J; bases not matched to a gene: 2. The CDR3 loop spans 12 amino acids. Germline loops: CDR1 DFQATT, CDR2 SNEGSKA (reference sequence). The CDR3 coding sequence is TGCAGTGCTAGAGAAGCGGGAGTGGAGCAGTTCTTC. It yields the protein CSAREAGVEQFF.

This clonotype was detected ten times or more. V and J are TRBV6-1 and TRBJ2-1; D is possibly TRBD1 or TRBD2 (6 bases each). Per germline, CDR1 MNHNS and CDR2 SASEGT. V lost 7 bases and J lost 6, with 13 bases in between. The CDR3 sequence is 13 residues long. CDR3 nucleotides: TGTGCCAGCAAGGGGGGTCCTCTCAATGAGCAGTTCTTC. Protein sequence: CASKGGPLNEQFF.

The chain links TRBV2 to TRBJ1-1; D is perhaps TRBD1 (5 bases). The V and J ends lost 6 bases and 3 bases respectively, with 14 bases between them. CDR3 length: 14 amino acids. Germline values: CDR1 SNHLY, CDR2 FYNNEI. CDR3 bases: TGTGCCAGCAGGAGCGGGACTGGGGACACTGAAGCTTTCTTT. Translation gives CASRSGTGDTEAFF.

At least ten counts were recorded for this clonotype. CDR3 in amino acids: CASGSGGAWRETQYF. The CDR3, as DNA: TGTGCCAGCGGTTCAGGGGGCGCGTGGAGGGAGACCCAGTACTTC. The chain uses TRBV28 and TRBJ2-5; 8 bases map to TRBD1. The CDR3 is 15 amino acids. From germline, CDR1 is MDHEN and CDR2 SYDVKM. With V trimmed by 8 bases and J by 5 bases, 13 bases remained unmatched.

This clonotype came up many times. This chain joins TRBV7-2 and TRBJ2-3, with D unresolved. This CDR3 has 12 amino acids. Germline CDR1 and CDR2: SGHTA and FQGNSA. The V end was cut by 2 bases, the J end by 3 bases, with 3 bases between. In DNA form, the CDR3 reads TGTGCCAGCAGCTTAATTACAGATACGCAGTATTTT. This gives the protein CASSLITDTQYF.

This clonotype was seen repeatedly, ten times or more. The V gene is TRBV11-3, the J gene TRBJ2-1, with D uncertain. Per the germline V gene, CDR1 is SGHNT and CDR2 is YENEEA. The CDR3 runs to 14 residues. Deletions cut 5 bases from V and 0 bases from J, with 8 bases between. CDR3 nucleotides: TGTGCCAGCAGCCCCGGCGGCTCCTACAATGAGCAGTTCTTC. Translation gives CASSPGGSYNEQFF.

This clonotype was counted many times. The chain combines TRBV6-2 or TRBV6-3 with TRBJ2-3; TRBD2 agrees at 8 bases. Germline CDR1 MNHEY, CDR2 SVGEGT. This CDR3 has 14 amino acids. The junction had 1 base not matched to a gene; V was cut back by 3 bases and J by 2 bases. CDR3 sequence (DNA): TGTGCCAGCAGTTATAGCGGGGCCACAGATACGCAGTATTTT. Its protein is CASSYSGATDTQYF.

The CDR3 spells CASSGSHLRSGNTIYF. The CDR3 DNA reads as TGTGCCAGCAGTGGATCCCACCTACGCTCTGGAAACACCATATATTTT. The V gene is TRBV25-1, the J gene TRBJ1-3; D gene uncertain. Germline CDR1 and CDR2: MGHDK and SYGVNS. This CDR3 comprises 16 residues. Trimming took 4 bases from V and 0 from J, leaving 13 bases between them. The full variable domain, rest sourced from reference TRBV25-1 and TRBJ1-3, is EADIYQTPRYLVIGTGKKITLECSQTMGHDKMYWYQQDPGMELHLIHYSYGVNSTEKGDLSSESTVSRIRTEHFPLTLESARPSHTSQYLCASSGSHLRSGNTIYFGEGSWLTVV.

This clonotype was counted a few times. V is TRBV25-1 and J is TRBJ2-3; 7 bases match TRBD1. The J call may be faulty, since TRBJ2-5 better matches the DNA end. Germline CDR1 MGHDK, CDR2 SYGVNS. The CDR3 sequence is 13 residues long. This CDR3 is CASTPTGLETQYF. CDR3 nucleotides: TGTGCCAGCACCCCGACAGGGCTGGAGACCCAGTACTTC.

This clonotype has only a few counts. A single base separates this from a much larger clone, so it may be a read error. This likely comes from a read error, as the CDR3 has no conserved phenylalanine or tryptophan at its end. The CDR3 is CASSNGRGREQYL. The CDR3 bases are TGTGCCAGCAGTAACGGACGGGGACGCGAGCAGTACCTC. The chain carries TRBV27 and TRBJ2-7, with D possibly being TRBD1 or TRBD2 (5 bases each). Germline CDR1 is MNHEY and CDR2 is SMNVEV (reference sequence). This CDR3 is built from 13 residues. The V end lost 5 bases, the J end lost 6 bases, and 14 bases lay between the germline ends.

This clonotype has at least ten counts. An end of the junction does not agree with germline; a read error may underlie this. V is TRBV5-1 and J is TRBJ1-4; D is undetermined. The germline CDR1 and CDR2 sequences are SGHRS and YFSETQ. The length of the CDR3 is 15 residues. The CDR3 sequence is CASSPWVTTNEKLFF. As DNA, the CDR3 is TGTGCCAGCAGCCCGTGGGTGACAACTAATGAAAAACTGTTTTTT.

The chain uses TRBV7-8 and TRBJ2-3; no reliable D call. CDR3 size: 14 residues. With 0 bases removed from V and 1 base from J, the gap between germline ends came to 5 bases. From germline, CDR1 is SGHVS and CDR2 FQNEAQ. The CDR3 nucleotides read TGTGCCAGCAGCTTAGCCCCCGGCACAGATACGCAGTATTTT. This translates into CASSLAPGTDTQYF.

This clonotype came up many times. V gene TRBV6-1 combines with J gene TRBJ2-5; D possibly corresponds to TRBD1 (6 bases). CDR3 length: 15 residues. Trimming took off 4 bases at V and 5 bases at J, with 17 bases between the two ends. The V gene's germline CDR1 is MNHNS and CDR2 SASEGT. This CDR3 is CASSGQGYGLETQYF. The CDR3, as DNA: TGTGCCAGCAGTGGCCAGGGGTACGGGTTGGAGACCCAGTACTTC.

This clonotype appeared many times. V gene TRBV6-5 combines with J gene TRBJ2-7; 9 bases align to TRBD1. The CDR3 consists of 16 residues. Germline CDR1 is MNHEY and CDR2 is SVGAGI. V lost 4 bases and J lost 5; bases outside the gene matches: 12. CDR3 nucleotide sequence: TGTGCCAGCAGTTTTCCCCCGGGACAGGGTGCCAACGAGCAGTACTTC. Translation gives CASSFPPGQGANEQYF.